These 2 T cell receptor beta chains share one sample of origin, sequenced in a study of cytomegalovirus exposure and HLA in healthy donors. 60 Vbeta and 13 Jbeta primers were used in PCR. Data came from immunoSEQ multiplex PCR; TCRdb stores just in-frame clones and leaves some out. The repertoire includes 150,000 to 200,000 clones, about 75% of them detected once, and 4% to 5% sits in the top ten. Sequencing was performed on PBMCs. The receptors originated from a young man in good health and CMV-seropositive.

This chain links TRBV19 with TRBJ2-2, with 11 nucleotides matching TRBD2. The germline gives CDR1 LNHDA, CDR2 SQIVND (reference sequence). The ends lost 7 bases at V and 2 bases at J; junction bases unmatched: 6. The CDR3 is 16 amino acids. The CDR3 protein is CASTLTSGSNTGELFF. In nucleotides, the CDR3 is TGTGCCAGTACCCTAACTAGCGGGAGTAACACCGGGGAGCTGTTTTTT.

J is TRBJ2-3 and V is TRBV5-1, with 7 nucleotides matching TRBD2. The CDR3 spans 16 residues. J was trimmed by 3 bases and V by 1 base; bases with no gene match: 8. The germline V gene has CDR1 SGHRS and CDR2 YFSETQ. The CDR3 DNA sequence: TGCGCCAGCAGCTTGAAGGGGACTACAGAGACAGATACGCAGTATTTT. Translating it yields CASSLKGTTETDTQYF.